This T cell receptor beta chain appears in the sequencing data of a study of T-cell reconstitution after alpha-beta-depleted transplantation in children listed by TCRdb under 2016. For the wider study: Using TCR repertoire profiling, the study followed T-cell immune reconstitution in a quantitative way in children after TCRalphabeta/CD19-depleted allogeneic hematopoietic cell transplantation.

Remarks on this clonotype: No antigen is known for it. The sample holds no much larger clone one base away, and base qualities are not on file.

On the study overall, not on this receptor specifically: In some patients, high TCRbeta diversity at day 60 was attributed to recipient T cells and intrathymic progenitors that had survived conditioning. About two months after transplant, the apparently early recovery of alphabetaT-cell counts reportedly depended on just several hundred clones that had expanded rapidly and came from non-depleted graft cells. Over the following months the frequencies of hyperexpanded clones went down, and after one year T-cell counts and TCRbeta diversity were mostly credited to newly produced T cells.

Trimming takes 0 bases from V and 4 bases from J, and the germline ends sit 13 bases apart. The CDR3 contains 16 residues, cysteine and phenylalanine counted. Only the CDR3 DNA is retained, 48 bases long and in frame from the first base. CDR1 and CDR2 (KGHSH, LQKENI) derive from the germline V gene. The sample's treatment or condition label, in plain terms: allogeneic hematopoietic cell transplantation with graft depleted of TCRalphabeta T cells and CD19 B cells. The transplant recipients were children given TCRalphabeta/CD19-depleted allogeneic hematopoietic cell grafts. The method was PCR. Sequencing was performed on an Illumina HiSeq 2500. Molecular barcoding was employed in the preparation of TCR libraries, with unique molecular identifiers being used to normalize TCRbeta repertoire quantification. The raw public data were reprocessed by TCRdb itself: fastp quality trimming at Q25, MiXCR clonotype calling, in-frame beta chains only. When rows share a CDR3 protein, they turn into one entry using the most common DNA and genes. Across this sample there are about a million distinct CDR3 sequences, with roughly 29% seen only once. The ten largest clones capture approximately 30% of the sample.

The source is a boy younger than two who had a stem cell transplant for SCID, so the T cells may come from the graft donor. The sequencing here drew on PBMCs, mostly from graft donor cells, taken 360 days after TCRalphabeta/CD19-depleted stem cell transplant. The sequence is built from TRBV18 and TRBJ1-3; the D segment could be TRBD1, given 6 matching bases. The CDR3 sequence is CASSPPNRAYGNTIYF. The nucleotides are TGTGCCAGCTCACCACCGAACAGGGCTTACGGAAACACCATATATTTT.